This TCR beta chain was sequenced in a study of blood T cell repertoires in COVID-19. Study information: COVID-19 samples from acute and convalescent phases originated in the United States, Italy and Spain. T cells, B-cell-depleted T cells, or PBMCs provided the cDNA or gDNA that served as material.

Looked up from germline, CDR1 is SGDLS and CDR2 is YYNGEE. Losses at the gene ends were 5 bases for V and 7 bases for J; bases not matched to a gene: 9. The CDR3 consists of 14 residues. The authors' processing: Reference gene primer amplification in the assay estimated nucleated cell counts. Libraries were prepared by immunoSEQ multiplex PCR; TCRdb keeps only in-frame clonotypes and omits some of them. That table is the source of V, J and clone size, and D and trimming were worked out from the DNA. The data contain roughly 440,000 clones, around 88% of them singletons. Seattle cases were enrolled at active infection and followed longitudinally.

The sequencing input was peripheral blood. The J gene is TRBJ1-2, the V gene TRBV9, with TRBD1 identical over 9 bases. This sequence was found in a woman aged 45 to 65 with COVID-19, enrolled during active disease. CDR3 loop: CASSTTTGGGGYTF. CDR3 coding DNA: TGTGCCAGCAGTACAACGACAGGGGGTGGTGGCTACACCTTC.